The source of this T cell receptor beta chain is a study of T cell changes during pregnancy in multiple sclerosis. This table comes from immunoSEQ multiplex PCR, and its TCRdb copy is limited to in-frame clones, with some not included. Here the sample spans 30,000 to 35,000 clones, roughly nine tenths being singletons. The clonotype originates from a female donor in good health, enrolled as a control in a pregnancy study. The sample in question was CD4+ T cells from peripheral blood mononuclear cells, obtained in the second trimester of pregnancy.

CDR3 in amino acids: CASRLAGGPTDTQYF. The CDR3 DNA is TGTGCCAGCAGGCTAGCGGGAGGGCCGACAGATACGCAGTATTTT. V is TRBV27 and J is TRBJ2-3, with 12 bases identical to TRBD2. The CDR3 consists of 15 residues. J gave up 3 bases and V 6 bases, and 4 bases lay outside the gene matches. Germline V CDR1 and CDR2: MNHEY, SMNVEV (reference sequence).